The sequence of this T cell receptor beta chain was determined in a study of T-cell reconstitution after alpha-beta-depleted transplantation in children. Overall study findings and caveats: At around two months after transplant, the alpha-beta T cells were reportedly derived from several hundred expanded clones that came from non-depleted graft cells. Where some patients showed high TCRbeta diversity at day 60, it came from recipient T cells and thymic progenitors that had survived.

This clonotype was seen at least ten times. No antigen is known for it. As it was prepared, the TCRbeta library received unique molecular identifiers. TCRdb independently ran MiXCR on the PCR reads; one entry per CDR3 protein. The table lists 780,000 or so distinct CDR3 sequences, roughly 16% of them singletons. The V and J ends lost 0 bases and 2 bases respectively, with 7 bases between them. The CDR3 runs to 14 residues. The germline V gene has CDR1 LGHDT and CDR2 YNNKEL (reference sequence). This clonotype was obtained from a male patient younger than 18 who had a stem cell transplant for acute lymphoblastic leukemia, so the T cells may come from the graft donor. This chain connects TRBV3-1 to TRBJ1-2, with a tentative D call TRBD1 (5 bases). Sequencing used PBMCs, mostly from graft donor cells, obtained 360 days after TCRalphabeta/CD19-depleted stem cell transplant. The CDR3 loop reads CASSQDEGNYGYTF. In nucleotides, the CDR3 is TGTGCCAGCAGCCAAGACGAGGGGAACTATGGCTACACCTTC.